The 19 T cell receptor beta chains below were found in one sample sequenced in a study of T cell responses to AZD1222 COVID-19 vaccine. Here immunoSEQ multiplex PCR was the method, and the copy in TCRdb shows in-frame clones only, minus some. The data show roughly 250,000 clones, over 85% seen once. The material was peripheral blood, obtained on day 0 of AZD1222 vaccination. Receptors were obtained from an adult in good health.

This sequence joins TRBV19 and TRBJ2-2; 7 bases are a match to TRBD2. V shed 1 base and J 2 bases; nucleotides not matched to a gene: 7. Germline CDR1 reads LNHDA; CDR2 reads SQIVND (reference sequence). This CDR3 has 17 residues. CDR3 residues: CASSIGGKAGNTGELFF. The CDR3 DNA follows: TGTGCCAGTAGTATAGGAGGGAAAGCGGGAAACACCGGGGAGCTGTTTTTT.

The CDR3 is CASSVIPGPKNTEAFF. CDR3 in DNA: TGTGCCAGCAGCGTAATTCCGGGACCCAAGAACACTGAAGCTTTCTTT. The V gene is TRBV7-6, the J gene TRBJ1-1, with D perhaps TRBD1 (5 bases). Trimming cost V 5 bases and J 1 base, with 17 bases left between them. CDR3 length equals 16 residues. The germline V gene has CDR1 SGHVS and CDR2 FNYEAQ.

J is TRBJ1-2 and V is TRBV30; D may be TRBD1 (6 bases). The germline gives CDR1 GTSNPN, CDR2 SVGIG (reference sequence). V lost 3 bases and J 5 bases, leaving 13 bases between the germline ends. This CDR3 is 13 amino acids long. CDR3 protein: CAWRGGGYYGYTF. As DNA, the CDR3 is TGTGCCTGGAGGGGAGGGGGTTATTATGGCTACACCTTC.

This sequence joins TRBV2 and TRBJ1-5; D gene ambiguous. Trimming took off 5 bases at V and 2 bases at J, with 19 bases between the two ends. CDR1 SNHLY and CDR2 FYNNEI come from the germline V gene. The CDR3 is 17 residues long. In DNA form, the CDR3 reads TGTGCCAGCAGTCACCTGAAAGGGAAGGGTGGCAATCAGCCCCAGCATTTT. Translation: CASSHLKGKGGNQPQHF.

The rearrangement joins TRBV15 to TRBJ2-1, with a possible D match to TRBD1 (5 bases). The germline V gene has CDR1 LNHNV and CDR2 YYDKDF (reference sequence). The V end was cut by 1 base, the J end by 6 bases, with 10 bases between. This CDR3 is 14 amino acids long. CDR3 sequence: CATSRVLRANEQFF. CDR3 DNA: TGTGCCACCAGCAGAGTCCTCAGGGCCAATGAGCAGTTCTTC.

The chain employs TRBV7-2 and TRBJ2-7, with D perhaps matching TRBD1 (6 bases). Germline-derived CDR1 and CDR2 are SGHTA and FQGNSA. CDR3 length: 16 amino acids. V gave up 5 bases and J gave up 1 base, with 18 bases separating them. DNA for the CDR3: TGTGCCAGCAGCCGCCGGGACACCGAGAGGTCCTACGAGCAGTACTTC. The encoded protein is CASSRRDTERSYEQYF.

The V call is TRBV18, the J call TRBJ1-6; D remains ambiguous. The V end lost 0 bases, the J end lost 9 bases, and 12 bases lay between the germline ends. Germline V gene data show CDR1 as KGHSH and CDR2 as LQKENI. The CDR3 runs to 15 residues. Here the CDR3 DNA reads TGTGCCAGCTCACCACCGAGCAATCCGGGTTCACCCCTCCACTTT. This codes for CASSPPSNPGSPLHF.

The chain links TRBV7-2 to TRBJ1-2; 8 bases agree with TRBD1. The CDR3 has 13 residues. Germline V CDR1 and CDR2: SGHTA, FQGNSA. The V and J ends lost 5 bases and 8 bases, in that order; junction bases with no gene match: 7. This CDR3 is CASSPGPGGGYTF. The CDR3 region has the DNA TGTGCCAGCAGCCCAGGGCCAGGGGGCGGCTACACCTTC. The full variable domain, rest sourced from reference TRBV7-2 and TRBJ1-2, is GAGVSQSPSNKVTEKGKDVELRCDPISGHTALYWYRQSLGQGLEFLIYFQGNSAPDKSGLPSDRFSAERTGGSVSTLTIQRTQQEDSAVYLCASSPGPGGGYTFGSGTRLTVV.

The chain recombines TRBV6-2 or TRBV6-3 with TRBJ1-1; D gene uncertain. Germline CDR1 reads MNHEY; CDR2 reads SVGEGT. The germline V and J ends were trimmed by 0 bases and 1 base, with 12 bases remaining between them. The CDR3 has 16 amino acids. CDR3 DNA: TGTGCCAGCAGTTACTCCCTTGGTGTAGGGAACACTGAAGCTTTCTTT. Its translation: CASSYSLGVGNTEAFF.

The chain recombines TRBV28 with TRBJ1-2; D ambiguous. The CDR3 is 14 amino acids. Deletions cut 7 bases from V and 4 bases from J, with 16 bases between. CDR1 MDHEN and CDR2 SYDVKM come from the germline V gene. For the CDR3, the DNA is TGTGCCAGCACCCCCGGCCAGGACCTCTATGGCTACACCTTC. This sequence encodes CASTPGQDLYGYTF.

The rearrangement joins TRBV11-2 to TRBJ2-1; a possible D gene is TRBD1 (5 bases). There are 14 residues in the CDR3. From germline, CDR1 is SGHAT and CDR2 FQNNGV. V shed 0 bases and J shed 8 bases, with 11 bases lying between them. The CDR3 bases are TGTGCCAGCAGCTTAGAGGTCTGGGGCCATGAGCAGTTCTTC. Residues: CASSLEVWGHEQFF. The full variable domain, rest sourced from reference TRBV11-2 and TRBJ2-1, is EAGVAQSPRYKIIEKRQSVAFWCNPISGHATLYWYQQILGQGPKLLIQFQNNGVVDDSQLPKDRFSAERLKGVDSTLKIQPAKLEDSAVYLCASSLEVWGHEQFFGPGTRLTVL.

This sequence joins TRBV12-3 or TRBV12-4 and TRBJ1-2, with D possibly being TRBD1 (5 bases). This CDR3 comprises 12 residues. The ends were cut back, 7 bases at V and 8 bases at J, with 14 bases in the middle. The CDR3 sequence: CASTRGGGGYTF. CDR3 DNA sequence: TGTGCCAGCACCCGGGGGGGTGGAGGCTACACCTTC.

The chain carries TRBV5-1 and TRBJ1-2, with TRBD1 as a possible D gene (5 bases). Germline assignment: CDR1 SGHRS and CDR2 YFSETQ. V was pared by 6 bases and J by 4 bases, with 13 bases between. This CDR3 is 13 amino acids long. CDR3 DNA sequence: TGCGCCAGCATGTCCGGGGGAAGCTATGGCTACACCTTC. As protein: CASMSGGSYGYTF.

This clone was observed once. V usage is TRBV19 and J usage is TRBJ2-7; D may be TRBD2 (5 bases). The germline CDR1 and CDR2 sequences are LNHDA and SQIVND (reference sequence). The CDR3 extends over 12 amino acids. V was trimmed by 5 bases and J by 1 base, leaving 6 bases between them. Here the CDR3 reads CASSPGSYEQYF. Here the CDR3 DNA reads TGTGCCAGTAGTCCGGGGTCCTACGAGCAGTACTTC.

In this sample, this clone turned up once. The V gene is TRBV5-1, the J gene TRBJ1-1; maybe TRBD1 (5 bases). V was shortened by 4 bases and J by 7 bases, with 17 bases between the two germline ends. The length of the CDR3 is 14 residues. Germline assignment: CDR1 SGHRS and CDR2 YFSETQ. CDR3 DNA sequence: TGCGCCAGCAGCCCCGGGGGGGGGATAGGTGAAGCTTTCTTT. Residues: CASSPGGGIGEAFF.

J is TRBJ1-1 and V is TRBV3-1 (or the pseudogene TRBV3-2); D is uncertain. CDR1 and CDR2 (germline): LGHDT, YNNKEL (reference sequence). Trimming removed 1 base at V and 7 bases at J, with 7 bases between. The CDR3 has 12 residues. The CDR3 reads CASSQGFSEAFF. CDR3 nucleotide sequence: TGTGCCAGCAGCCAAGGTTTCAGTGAAGCTTTCTTT.

The chain employs TRBV7-9 and TRBJ1-6, with unresolved D. This CDR3 comprises 12 residues. Between the trimmed V and J ends, which lost 3 bases and 9 bases, there was a span of 6 bases. Germline loops: CDR1 SEHNR, CDR2 FQNEAQ (reference sequence). The CDR3 reads CASSFPLSPLHF. The CDR3 DNA sequence: TGTGCCAGCAGCTTCCCCCTTTCACCCCTCCACTTT.

The chain carries TRBV4-3 and TRBJ1-2, with D possibly being TRBD1 (6 bases). Trimming took 1 base from V and 7 from J, leaving 16 bases between them. CDR3 length: 15 amino acids. CDR1 is LGHNA, CDR2 YSLEER, per germline. CDR3 loop: CASSQGLGGQLGYTF. CDR3 coding DNA: TGCGCCAGCAGCCAAGGCCTGGGGGGGCAGCTTGGCTACACCTTC.

The chain couples TRBV2 to TRBJ1-1, with 7 bases fitting TRBD1. Germline V gene lookup returns CDR1 SNHLY and CDR2 FYNNEI. V shed 2 bases, J shed 6 bases, and the junction held 3 bases outside the gene matches. The CDR3 length is 13 residues. This chain's CDR3 is CASSEQGGPEAFF. For the CDR3, the DNA is TGTGCCAGCAGTGAACAAGGGGGCCCTGAAGCTTTCTTT.